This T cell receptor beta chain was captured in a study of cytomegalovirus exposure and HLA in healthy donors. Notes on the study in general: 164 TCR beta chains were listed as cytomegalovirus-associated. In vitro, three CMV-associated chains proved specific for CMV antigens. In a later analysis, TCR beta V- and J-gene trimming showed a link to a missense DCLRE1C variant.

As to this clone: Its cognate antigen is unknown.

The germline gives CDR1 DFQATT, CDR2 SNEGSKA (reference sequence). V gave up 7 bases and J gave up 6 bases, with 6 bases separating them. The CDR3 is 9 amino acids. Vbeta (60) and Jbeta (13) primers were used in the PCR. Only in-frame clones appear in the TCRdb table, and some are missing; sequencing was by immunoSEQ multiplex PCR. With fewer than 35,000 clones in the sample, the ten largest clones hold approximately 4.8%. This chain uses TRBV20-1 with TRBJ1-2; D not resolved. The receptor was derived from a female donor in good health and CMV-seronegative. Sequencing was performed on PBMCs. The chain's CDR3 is CSVPNGYTF. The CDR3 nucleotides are TGCAGTGTTCCTAATGGCTACACCTTC.